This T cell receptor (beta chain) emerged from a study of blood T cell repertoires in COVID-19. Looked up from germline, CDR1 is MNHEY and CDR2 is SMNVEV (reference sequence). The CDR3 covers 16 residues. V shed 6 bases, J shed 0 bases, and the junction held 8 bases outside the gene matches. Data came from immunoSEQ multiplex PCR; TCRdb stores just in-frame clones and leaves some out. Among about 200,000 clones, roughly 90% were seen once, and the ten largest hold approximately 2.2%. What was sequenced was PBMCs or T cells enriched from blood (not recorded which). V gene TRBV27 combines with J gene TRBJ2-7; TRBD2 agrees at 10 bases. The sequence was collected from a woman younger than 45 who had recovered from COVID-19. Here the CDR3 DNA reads TGTGCCAGCAGCACCGGACTAGCGGCCTTCTCCTACGAGCAGTACTTC. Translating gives CASSTGLAAFSYEQYF.